What follows describes a single T cell receptor beta chain. Its target antigen remains unknown. Qualities for individual bases were not recorded, and no much larger clone is one base off. TCR CDR3 regions were amplified from genomic DNA by multiplex PCR using the deep immunoSEQ assay. Genomic DNA extracted from each cell subset was distributed evenly over all wells of several immunoSEQ 96-well plates, and each plate served as one replicate. For sorted subsets, roughly 200 ng of genomic DNA, equivalent to about 30,000 T cell genomes, went into each replicate PCR. The purified libraries were quantified using a Qubit 3.0 fluorometer, sized with a Bioanalyzer 2100, and then quantified again using the KAPA Library Quantification kit. A separate single-read 150-cycle Illumina NextSeq 550 flow cell was used to sequence each immunoSEQ 96-well plate. In the source study's methods: Because only junctional sequences without quality scores were contained in the immunoSEQ output, filtering matching that applied to full-length reads could not be performed. To assign V/J genes and CDR3, sequences were annotated against IMGT germline references using PyIR, a Python wrapper for IgBLAST v1.9. Reads were removed for weak V/J assignments (E-value above 1e-6), missing CDR3, stop codons, out-of-frame junctions, or ambiguous translated residues. V3J clonotypes were defined as sequences sharing the same inferred V gene, J gene, and CDR3 amino acid sequence. Percentage overlap between repertoires was computed as shared unique clonotypes divided by the size of the smaller repertoire. Repertoire richness was assessed with RTK rarefaction, the Chao1 estimator, and Recon v2.1 estimates of unobserved clonotypes. For all TCRbeta clonotypes obtained by the gDNA method from a few donors, generation probabilities were computed with OLGA. TCRdb re-hosts the immuneACCESS table, in-frame sequences only. Its copies lack some clones; in the studies checked, an unresolved V gene accounts for under half of them, and the cause for the rest is not known. V and J calls plus clone size are reproduced from that table; the DNA served to infer D and trimming. The sample includes about 2.1 million clones, with 93% observed a single time. The ten largest clones add up to more than 1.5% of the sample.

This specimen belongs to a study of shared clonotypes between healthy human individuals (dated by TCRdb to the early 2020s). For the study in its entirety: The cohort comprised a couple of women and a few men aged 18 to 49 years. For each donor, CD4 naive and CD4 memory were each given three plates, CD8 naive was given two plates, and CD8 memory was given one plate. To estimate repertoire size and how much clonotype sharing occurs between individuals, the study deeply sequenced the blood TCR repertoires of roughly 5 healthy adults. Libraries were prepared and TCR repertoires were sequenced by different laboratories using diverse techniques, in order to increase sequencing depth and limit assay-specific biases. Between about 0.8 and 9 billion PBMCs per donor were obtained by leukapheresis. Results the study describes overall, beyond this receptor: Sharing across a few donors was observed for approximately 4.6% of naive CD4, about 3.2% of naive CD8, roughly 2.4% of memory CD4, and about 0.39% of memory CD8 clonotypes. Sampling was limited to blood, and TCR repertoires in tissue likely differ from TCR repertoires in blood. Estimated clonotype richness was generally larger for naive than for memory subsets. Incomplete sequencing was indicated by rarefaction of sorted-subset datasets, despite the large sequencing depth. Higher generation probabilities were observed for clonotypes shared by all four sorted-subset donors than for non-shared clonotypes. Pairwise subsampling led to the expectation that sequencing depth would affect the degree of clonotype sharing among donors. The small number of donors limited the genetic and exposure-history diversity represented.

CD8 naive samples were CD45RO-negative cells positively selected for CCR7, giving a CD45RA+CCR7+ population that excluded TemRA cells. The donors were healthy, HIV-negative adults with no recently reported acute infections or vaccinations. Every donor was a Caucasian adult living in Nashville, Tennessee, USA. After blood collection by leukapheresis, PBMCs were isolated using Ficoll-Histopaque density gradient centrifugation and then cryopreserved in the vapor phase of liquid nitrogen. Analytical flow cytometry was used to check the purity and quantity of each magnetically sorted T cell population. Genomic DNA was isolated from each sorted fraction and quantified by UV absorbance on a Nanodrop 2000c. The material sequenced was naive CD8+ T cells from PBMCs. What the cell subset or site label conveys for this sample: CD45RA+CCR7+. The sequence was obtained from a man aged 18-30 years in good health. Some clones in this sample may be carry-over from other donors' samples.

The CDR3 protein: CASSPPGELLNTEAFF. The nucleotide sequence is TGTGCCAGCAGTCCCCCCGGTGAATTGTTGAACACTGAAGCTTTCTTT. The rearranged chain carries TRBV28 and TRBJ1-1; the D segment cannot be called with confidence. CDR1 and CDR2 are drawn from the germline V gene: MDHEN, SYDVKM. Spanning cysteine to phenylalanine, the CDR3 consists of 16 amino acids. Of the read, only the CDR3 DNA is kept; its 48 bases are in frame from base 1. V is reduced by 5 bases and J by 0 bases, leaving a spacing of 16 bases between them.